This T cell receptor beta chain was sequenced for a study of blood T cell repertoires in COVID-19 (TCRdb year 2020). Concerning the study at large: Samples from collaborators originated in the United States, Italy and Spain and spanned both the acute and convalescent phases of COVID-19. The material from the prospective study consisted of cDNA or gDNA derived from T cells, B-cell-depleted T cells, or PBMCs. The dataset comprised deeply sampled blood TCRbeta repertoires from subjects exposed to, actively infected with, or recovered from COVID-19. The repertoires were made available in a free public database intended to serve as a resource for research on the immune response to SARS-CoV-2. Samples were obtained from the ongoing ImmuneRACE study (first 160 participants) and from 1,200 or so subjects provided by 6 global collaborators. Sample metadata almost always included a de-identified subject ID, COVID-19 status, age in years and sex. Where available, HLA class I and class II types were obtained from metadata supplied by the sample provider rather than from assay-based typing. Results and caveats for the whole study, not just this receptor: The quantity of clinical and demographic metadata differed by source and by participant and was supplied without curation.

Enrolling through a virtual design, the prospective study's participants ranged in age from roughly 18 to 95 years and lived across more than 20 United States geographic areas. In the prospective study, participants were assigned to cohorts based on the clinical history participants reported in a screening survey and a study questionnaire. Mobile phlebotomists in the prospective study collected whole blood, serum and a nasopharyngeal or oropharyngeal swab from every participant. Participants in the prospective study had the option to provide additional blood draws and questionnaires over an approximately 2-month period. Before DNA extraction, blood samples from the prospective study were shipped at room temperature or frozen. This clone was counted only a few times. The antigen this receptor binds is unknown. Base quality data are lacking; no much larger clone is found one base away. TCRbeta CDR3 regions were amplified from genomic DNA using the immunoSEQ Assay, a bias-controlled multiplex PCR. In the original analysis: Within the assay, amplification of reference gene primers was used to estimate how many nucleated cells each sample contained. To quantify the absolute abundance of each unique TCRbeta CDR3 rearrangement, sequence reads were collapsed and filtered. For each sample, productive Simpson clonality was calculated as the square root of Simpson's diversity index across productive rearrangements. What TCRdb holds here is the immuneACCESS table cut down to in-frame rearrangements. Part of the clones is not present; checked against another copy, under half of the missing clones reflect an unresolved V gene, and the others are unexplained. V and J calls and clone size are as listed in that table; D and trimming were resolved from the DNA. This sample has roughly 420,000 clones in its table, and roughly 88% of those were observed once. The leading ten clones occupy more than 0.9% of the sample.

CDR1 and CDR2 were assigned from the germline V gene as SNHLY and FYNNEI. The CDR3 spans 14 residues, from the cysteine through the phenylalanine. Only the CDR3 DNA stays, 42 bases, in frame from base 1. V is trimmed back by 6 bases and J by 5 bases, and the junction contains 9 bases that no gene match accounts for. The sequence was obtained from a woman between 25 and 40 years old with acute COVID-19. The sequenced material came from PBMCs or T cells enriched from blood (not recorded which). Rearrangement joined TRBV2 to TRBJ1-1; 7 central bases correspond to TRBD1. The DNA sequence is TGTGCCAGCAGGCTAACAGGGGAGAGTACTGAAGCTTTCTTT. The encoded protein is CASRLTGESTEAFF.